Described below is a single T cell receptor beta chain sequence and its context. This sample is part of a study of T cell changes during pregnancy in multiple sclerosis. Sequenced by immunoSEQ multiplex PCR; TCRdb stores in-frame clones only, minus some. The data show some 100,000 clones, around 92% seen once. The sample consisted of peripheral blood, taken before pregnancy. This TCR was recovered from a female donor with multiple sclerosis, enrolled in a pregnancy study.

The CDR3 is CASTHSGSADNEQFF. Written as DNA, the CDR3 is TGCGCCAGCACCCATAGCGGGTCGGCGGACAATGAGCAGTTCTTC. The chain links TRBV4-3 to TRBJ2-1; 7 nucleotides line up with TRBD2. V lost 7 bases and J lost 5; bases outside the gene matches: 11. This CDR3 spans 15 amino acids. Germline V gene sequence: CDR1 LGHNA, CDR2 YSLEER.